Below are 24 T cell receptor beta chains sequenced from a single sample in a study of blood T cell repertoires in COVID-19. Only in-frame clones appear in the TCRdb table, and some are missing; sequencing was by immunoSEQ multiplex PCR. Of about 190,000 clones listed, 84% are singletons. The sequenced material came from peripheral blood. These receptors all stem from a woman aged 65 to 85 with active or convalescent COVID-19.

This clone appeared a few times. The chain recombines TRBV9 with TRBJ2-1; TRBD2 aligns across 12 bases. V lost 2 bases and J lost 3; bases outside the gene matches: 6. CDR3 length: 17 residues. The germline gives CDR1 SGDLS, CDR2 YYNGEE. The CDR3 here is CASSVLAGGLIYNEQFF. CDR3 sequence (DNA): TGTGCCAGCAGCGTCCTAGCGGGAGGGTTGATCTACAATGAGCAGTTCTTC.

V usage is TRBV12-5 and J usage is TRBJ2-3; 10 bases fit TRBD1. Germline CDR1 and CDR2: LGHNT and FRNRAP. V trimming: 5 bases; J trimming: 1 base; junction bases outside the gene matches: 3. The CDR3 sequence is 15 residues long. The CDR3 coding sequence is TGTGCTAGTGGTCCGGGGACAGGGGGCACAGATACGCAGTATTTT. Protein: CASGPGTGGTDTQYF.

The chain has TRBV5-1 and TRBJ2-5, with TRBD1 matching 8 bases. There are 15 residues in the CDR3. Germline CDR1 SGHRS, CDR2 YFSETQ. V lost 4 bases, J lost 4 bases, and 9 bases stayed unmatched. The CDR3 DNA sequence: TGCGCCAGCAGCGAGACAGGGGAGGAGTTAGAGACCCAGTACTTC. Translation gives CASSETGEELETQYF. Full variable domain (outside the CDR3, taken from reference TRBV5-1 and TRBJ2-5): KAGVTQTPRYLIKTRGQQVTLSCSPISGHRSVSWYQQTPGQGLQFLFEYFSETQRNKGNFPGRFSGRQFSNSRSEMNVSTLELGDSALYLCASSETGEELETQYFGPGTRLLVL.

V and J are TRBV4-2 and TRBJ2-1; TRBD2 agrees at 11 bases. This CDR3 has 16 amino acids. The germline CDR1 and CDR2 sequences are LGHNA and YNFKEQ. V lost 3 bases and J lost 8; bases outside the gene matches: 9. As DNA, the CDR3 is TGTGCCAGCAGCCACCCGCTAGCGGGAGGTCGGGATGAGCAGTTCTTC. As protein: CASSHPLAGGRDEQFF.

The chain carries TRBV5-8 and TRBJ2-1; weak D call: TRBD2 (6 bases). The CDR3 is made up of 15 amino acids. CDR1 and CDR2 from the germline V gene are SGHTS and YDEGEE. Trimming shortened V by 2 bases and J by 5 bases, and 14 bases separated the two germline ends. DNA for the CDR3: TGTGCCAGCAGCTTTGGGCTAGCGAGGGACAATGAGCAGTTCTTC. Residues: CASSFGLARDNEQFF.

Remarks on this clone: The same CDR3 can be traced to other DNA sequences in this sample. This rearrangement joins TRBV7-9 to TRBJ2-7; a possible D gene is TRBD1 (6 bases). Germline values: CDR1 SEHNR, CDR2 FQNEAQ (reference sequence). Trimming left V 2 bases short and J 0 bases short, with 8 bases between. This CDR3 region has 14 residues. This CDR3 reads CASSLTGSSYEQYF. CDR3 coding DNA: TGTGCCAGCAGCTTAACAGGGAGCTCCTACGAGCAGTACTTC.

This sequence joins TRBV23-1 and TRBJ1-5; D might be TRBD1 (5 bases). TRBV23-1 is an ORF; its function is uncertain. This CDR3 is 15 amino acids long. The V end was cut by 5 bases, the J end by 0 bases, with 11 bases between. The CDR3 here is CASSWGTGSNQPQHF. CDR3 in DNA: TGCGCCAGCAGTTGGGGAACAGGTAGCAATCAGCCCCAGCATTTT.

The genes are TRBV4-1 and TRBJ2-1; the match to TRBD2 covers 7 bases. From germline, CDR1 is MGHRA and CDR2 YSYEKL. The junction had 5 bases not matched to a gene; V was cut back by 4 bases and J by 5 bases. The CDR3 totals 14 residues. CDR3: CASSPRDYNNEQFF. In nucleotides, the CDR3 is TGCGCCAGCAGCCCACGGGACTACAACAATGAGCAGTTCTTC.

The rearrangement uses TRBV6-1 and TRBJ1-1, with D perhaps TRBD1 (5 bases). Germline V gene lookup returns CDR1 MNHNS and CDR2 SASEGT. V lost 1 base to trimming and J lost 1 base, with 10 bases between them. The CDR3 consists of 15 residues. CDR3 region: CASSEGGTGNTEAFF. The CDR3 bases are TGTGCCAGCAGTGAAGGGGGCACAGGGAACACTGAAGCTTTCTTT.

This clone was found once. The genes are TRBV5-1 and TRBJ2-1, with 8 positions matching TRBD1. Germline V gene lookup returns CDR1 SGHRS and CDR2 YFSETQ. This CDR3 region has 15 residues. The V and J ends lost 0 bases and 6 bases, in that order; junction bases with no gene match: 5. The CDR3 region is CASSLEDRVGNEQFF. DNA of the CDR3: TGCGCCAGCAGCTTGGAGGACAGGGTGGGCAATGAGCAGTTCTTC.

The rearrangement links TRBV4-1 to TRBJ1-5, with D unresolved. This CDR3 comprises 14 residues. Trimming took 3 bases from V and 1 from J, leaving 7 bases between them. In germline, CDR1 is MGHRA, CDR2 YSYEKL. CDR3 residues: CASSQRVSNQPQHF. Written as DNA, the CDR3 is TGCGCCAGCAGCCAGAGAGTGAGCAATCAGCCCCAGCATTTT.

This clone was seen repeatedly, ten times or more. This chain joins TRBV30 and TRBJ2-5, with D tentatively TRBD2 (5 bases). Germline V gene lookup returns CDR1 GTSNPN and CDR2 SVGIG (reference sequence). The CDR3 covers 13 residues. With 4 bases removed from V and 4 bases from J, the gap between germline ends came to 13 bases. As DNA, the CDR3 is TGTGCCTGGATGTCCGGGATCGGAGAGACCCAGTACTTC. Its protein product is CAWMSGIGETQYF.

The chain combines TRBV24-1 with TRBJ1-4; D ambiguous. This CDR3 has 12 amino acids. Per the germline V gene, CDR1 is KGHDR and CDR2 is SFDVKD. Trimming removed 4 bases at V and 6 bases at J, with 5 bases between. Written as DNA, the CDR3 is TGTGCCACCAGTGACCCGTATGAAAAACTGTTTTTT. Residues: CATSDPYEKLFF.

The genes are TRBV4-1 and TRBJ2-5; 7 bases fit TRBD1. CDR1 is MGHRA and CDR2 is YSYEKL in the germline V gene. The CDR3 is 16 residues long. The V and J ends lost 4 bases and 5 bases, in that order; junction bases with no gene match: 13. CDR3 residues: CASSRMSGQLGETQYF. The CDR3 DNA reads as TGCGCCAGCAGCCGCATGTCGGGACAGCTGGGGGAGACCCAGTACTTC.

V and J are TRBV2 and TRBJ2-7; 7 bases map to TRBD1. This CDR3 has 14 amino acids. The V gene end was trimmed by 4 bases and the J gene end by 9 bases; junction bases not matched to a gene: 12. Germline lookup yields CDR1 SNHLY and CDR2 FYNNEI. CDR3: CASSGDSNIGTQYF. The CDR3, as DNA: TGTGCCAGCAGTGGGGACAGTAATATAGGTACGCAGTACTTC.

The gene calls are TRBV11-2 and TRBJ2-2; no definite D call. The CDR3 runs 15 residues. The ends were cut back, 4 bases at V and 6 bases at J, with 15 bases in the middle. Germline CDR1 is SGHAT and CDR2 is FQNNGV. Here the CDR3 reads CASSSPLGSSGELFF. For the CDR3, the DNA is TGTGCCAGCAGCTCACCCCTGGGCAGCTCCGGGGAGCTGTTTTTT.

The V gene is TRBV4-1, the J gene TRBJ2-5, with 9 bases aligning to TRBD1. The V gene end was trimmed by 4 bases and the J gene end by 6 bases; junction bases not matched to a gene: 6. Germline CDR1 reads MGHRA; CDR2 reads YSYEKL. There are 14 residues in the CDR3. CDR3 amino acids: CASSPRTGEKTQYF. DNA for the CDR3: TGCGCCAGCAGCCCCAGGACAGGGGAAAAGACCCAGTACTTC.

This clone was detected once. V gene TRBV27 combines with J gene TRBJ2-7; the D gene is possibly TRBD1 (5 bases). Germline V gives CDR1 MNHEY, CDR2 SMNVEV (reference sequence). The CDR3 contains 15 residues. Trimming left V 2 bases short and J 3 bases short, with 14 bases between. The CDR3 region is CASSLRAGPSYEQYF. DNA of the CDR3: TGTGCCAGCAGTTTAAGGGCAGGGCCCAGCTACGAGCAGTACTTC.

This clone is a singleton in its sample. The rearrangement joins TRBV5-1 to TRBJ2-1; TRBD2 agrees at 11 bases. Unmatched junction bases numbered 8, after V lost 0 bases and J lost 9 bases. Per the germline V gene, CDR1 is SGHRS and CDR2 is YFSETQ. This CDR3 region has 16 residues. The CDR3 nucleotides read TGCGCCAGCAGCTTGGTAGCGGGAGGGGGCCACGGTGAGCAGTTCTTC. Protein sequence: CASSLVAGGGHGEQFF.

This clone has only one observation. CDR3 DNA sequence: TGTGCCAGCAGCCCTAGGCCCGGGCGCGGGGACAATCAGCCCCAGCATTTT. This translates into CASSPRPGRGDNQPQHF. The chain combines TRBV7-8 with TRBJ1-5; D is undetermined. V shed 5 bases and J shed 3 bases, with 20 bases lying between them. The CDR3 spans 17 residues. CDR1 and CDR2 (germline): SGHVS, FQNEAQ.

The gene calls are TRBV2 and TRBJ2-6; the match to TRBD2 covers 11 bases. V shed 6 bases, J shed 0 bases, and the junction held 7 bases outside the gene matches. The germline V gene encodes CDR1 SNHLY and CDR2 FYNNEI. This CDR3 has 18 amino acids. The CDR3 DNA is TGTGCCAGCAGCGTACTAGCGGGAGTTGGCTCTGGGGCCAACGTCCTGACTTTC. The encoded protein is CASSVLAGVGSGANVLTF.

V usage is TRBV3-1 (or the pseudogene TRBV3-2) and J usage is TRBJ2-1; 13 nucleotides line up with TRBD2. Germline V gene sequence: CDR1 LGHDT, CDR2 YNNKEL (reference sequence). This CDR3 spans 17 amino acids. J lost 5 bases, V lost 4 bases, and 8 bases had no gene match. This CDR3 is CASSPPTSGRWNNEQFF. The CDR3 bases are TGTGCCAGCAGCCCCCCGACTAGCGGGAGGTGGAACAATGAGCAGTTCTTC.

The gene calls are TRBV5-1 and TRBJ2-1; D ambiguous. Trimming took off 4 bases at V and 0 bases at J, with 8 bases between the two ends. Germline CDR1 reads SGHRS; CDR2 reads YFSETQ. The CDR3 spans 14 residues. The CDR3 reads CASSALSSYNEQFF. CDR3 in DNA: TGCGCCAGCAGCGCCCTGAGCTCCTACAATGAGCAGTTCTTC.

This clone was seen once. The V gene is TRBV4-1, the J gene TRBJ2-5; D might be TRBD2 (6 bases). V was clipped by 4 bases and J by 1 base, with 22 bases between them. This CDR3 has 18 amino acids. The V gene's germline CDR1 is MGHRA and CDR2 YSYEKL. As DNA, the CDR3 is TGCGCCAGCAGCCTCTCTCGGGGAGTAGCGGCTCTCCAAGAGACCCAGTACTTC. Translating gives CASSLSRGVAALQETQYF.